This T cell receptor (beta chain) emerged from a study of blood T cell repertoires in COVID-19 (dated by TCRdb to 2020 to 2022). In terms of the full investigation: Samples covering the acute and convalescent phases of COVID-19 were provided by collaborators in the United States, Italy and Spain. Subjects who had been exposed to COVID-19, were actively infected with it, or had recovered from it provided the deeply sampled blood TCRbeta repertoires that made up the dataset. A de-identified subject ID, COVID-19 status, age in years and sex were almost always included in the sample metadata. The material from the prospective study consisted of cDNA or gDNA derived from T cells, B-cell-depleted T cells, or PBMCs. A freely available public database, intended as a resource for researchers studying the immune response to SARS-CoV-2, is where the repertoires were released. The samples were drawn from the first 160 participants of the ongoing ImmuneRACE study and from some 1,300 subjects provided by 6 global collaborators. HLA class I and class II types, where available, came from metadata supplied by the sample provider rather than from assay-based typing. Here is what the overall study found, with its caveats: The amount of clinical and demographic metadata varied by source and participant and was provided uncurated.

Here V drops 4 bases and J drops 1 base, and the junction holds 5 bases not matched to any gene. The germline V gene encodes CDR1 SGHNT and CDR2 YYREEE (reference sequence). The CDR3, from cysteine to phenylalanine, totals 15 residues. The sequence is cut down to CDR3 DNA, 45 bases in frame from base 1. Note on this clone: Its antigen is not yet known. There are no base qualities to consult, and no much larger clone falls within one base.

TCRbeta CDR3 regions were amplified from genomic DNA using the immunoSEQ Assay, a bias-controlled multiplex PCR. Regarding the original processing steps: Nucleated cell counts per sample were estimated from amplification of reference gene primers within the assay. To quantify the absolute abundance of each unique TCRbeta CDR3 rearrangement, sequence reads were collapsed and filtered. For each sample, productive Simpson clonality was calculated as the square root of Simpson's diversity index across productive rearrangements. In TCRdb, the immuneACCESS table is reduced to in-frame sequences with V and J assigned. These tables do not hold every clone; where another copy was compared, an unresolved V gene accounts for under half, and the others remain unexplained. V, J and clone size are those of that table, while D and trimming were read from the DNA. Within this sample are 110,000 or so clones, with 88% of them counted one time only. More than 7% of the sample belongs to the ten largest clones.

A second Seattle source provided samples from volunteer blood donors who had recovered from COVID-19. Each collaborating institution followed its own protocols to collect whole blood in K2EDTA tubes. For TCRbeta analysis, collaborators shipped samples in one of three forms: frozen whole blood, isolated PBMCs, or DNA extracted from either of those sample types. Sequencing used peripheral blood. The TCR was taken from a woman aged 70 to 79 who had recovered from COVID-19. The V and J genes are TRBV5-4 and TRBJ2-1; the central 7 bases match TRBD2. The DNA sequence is TGTGCCAGCAGCCTCCCCGGGGGGTCCTACAATGAGCAGTTCTTC. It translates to CASSLPGGSYNEQFF. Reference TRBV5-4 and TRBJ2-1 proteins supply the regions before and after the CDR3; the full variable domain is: ETGVTQSPTHLIKTRGQQVTLRCSSQSGHNTVSWYQQALGQGPQFIFQYYREEENGRGNFPPRFSGLQFPNYSSELNVNALELDDSALYLCASSLPGGSYNEQFFGPGTRLTVL.